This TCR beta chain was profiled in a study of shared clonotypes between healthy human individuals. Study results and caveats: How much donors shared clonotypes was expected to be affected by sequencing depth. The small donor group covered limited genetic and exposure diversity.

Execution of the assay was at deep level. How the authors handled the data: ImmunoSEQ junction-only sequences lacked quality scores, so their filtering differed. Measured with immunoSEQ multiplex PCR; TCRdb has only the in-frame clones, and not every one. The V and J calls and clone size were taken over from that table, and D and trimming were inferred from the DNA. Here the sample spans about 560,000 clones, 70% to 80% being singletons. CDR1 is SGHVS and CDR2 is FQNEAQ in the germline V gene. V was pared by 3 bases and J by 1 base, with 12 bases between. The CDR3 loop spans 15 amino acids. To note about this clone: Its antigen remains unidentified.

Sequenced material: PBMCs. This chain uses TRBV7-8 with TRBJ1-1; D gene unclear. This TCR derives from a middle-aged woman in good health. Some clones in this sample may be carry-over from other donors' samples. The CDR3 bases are TGTGCCAGCAGCTTCCCCCCTAGGAGGAACACTGAAGCTTTCTTT. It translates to CASSFPPRRNTEAFF. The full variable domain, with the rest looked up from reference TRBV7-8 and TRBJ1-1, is GAGVSQSPRYKVAKRGQDVALRCDPISGHVSLFWYQQALGQGPEFLTYFQNEAQLDKSGLPSDRFFAERPEGSVSTLKIQRTQQEDSAVYLCASSFPPRRNTEAFFGQGTRLTVV.